This is a list of T cell receptor beta chains from one sample in a study of blood T cell repertoires in COVID-19. The repertoire was sequenced with immunoSEQ multiplex PCR; TCRdb's copy has only in-frame clones and lacks some. The data hold some 80,000 clones, with roughly four fifths observed a single time. The sequenced material came from peripheral blood. The receptors shown here come from a human donor in a cohort sampled during active COVID-19. Each CDR3 is given with its conserved first and last residue. D genes are given only for firm matches. Expanded clones get a size class; other rows say once, few or many, or leave the size out.

d_call: .; v_call: TRBV7-8; j_call: TRBJ1-2; clone_size: .; cdr3_aa: CASSPYRGYGYTF; cdr3_nt: TGTGCCAGCAGCCCTTATCGCGGCTATGGCTACACCTTC
d_call: TRBD1; v_call: TRBV6-5; j_call: TRBJ2-7; clone_size: .; cdr3_aa: CAILAGGSYEQYF; cdr3_nt: TGTGCCATCCTGGCAGGGGGCTCCTACGAGCAGTACTTC
d_call: .; v_call: TRBV6-5; j_call: TRBJ1-1; clone_size: .; cdr3_aa: CASRTGGAVTEAFF; cdr3_nt: TGTGCCAGCAGGACGGGGGGGGCGGTCACTGAAGCTTTCTTT
d_call: .; v_call: TRBV5-1; j_call: TRBJ2-5; clone_size: .; cdr3_aa: CASSLQQGEETQYF; cdr3_nt: TGCGCCAGCAGCTTGCAGCAGGGTGAGGAGACCCAGTACTTC
d_call: .; v_call: TRBV19; j_call: TRBJ2-1; clone_size: .; cdr3_aa: CASSGVAVNNEQFF; cdr3_nt: TGTGCCAGCTCCGGAGTAGCGGTAAACAATGAGCAGTTCTTC
d_call: TRBD2; v_call: TRBV30; j_call: TRBJ2-5; clone_size: .; cdr3_aa: CAWRGGGGGETQYF; cdr3_nt: TGTGCCTGGAGGGGTGGCGGGGGAGGCGAGACCCAGTACTTC
d_call: .; v_call: TRBV19; j_call: TRBJ1-1; clone_size: few; cdr3_aa: CASSMHWGESSQQAFF; cdr3_nt: TGTGCCAGTAGTATGCACTGGGGAGAGTCGTCCCAACAGGCTTTCTTT
d_call: TRBD1; v_call: TRBV5-1; j_call: TRBJ2-7; clone_size: .; cdr3_aa: CASSSRPGTGTYEQYF; cdr3_nt: TGCGCCAGCAGCTCCCGCCCCGGGACAGGGACCTACGAGCAGTACTTC
d_call: TRBD1; v_call: TRBV28; j_call: TRBJ1-2; clone_size: few; cdr3_aa: CASSLRSGTGPVGYTF; cdr3_nt: TGTGCCAGCAGCCTACGTTCCGGGACAGGGCCCGTAGGCTACACCTTC
d_call: .; v_call: TRBV5-1; j_call: TRBJ1-2; clone_size: .; cdr3_aa: CASSQTDPNYGYTF; cdr3_nt: TGCGCCAGCAGCCAAACAGATCCCAACTATGGCTACACCTTC
d_call: .; v_call: TRBV9; j_call: TRBJ1-6; clone_size: few; cdr3_aa: CASSVATVNSPLHF; cdr3_nt: TGTGCCAGCAGCGTAGCCACGGTGAATTCACCCCTCCACTTT
d_call: .; v_call: TRBV5-1; j_call: TRBJ2-2; clone_size: .; cdr3_aa: CASSGWGANTGELFF; cdr3_nt: TGCGCCAGCAGCGGGTGGGGGGCGAACACCGGGGAGCTGTTTTTT
d_call: TRBD2; v_call: TRBV18; j_call: TRBJ2-7; clone_size: .; cdr3_aa: CASSPPGGRVTYEQYF; cdr3_nt: TGTGCCAGCTCACCCCCCGGCGGGAGGGTAACCTACGAGCAGTACTTC
d_call: TRBD1; v_call: TRBV5-1; j_call: TRBJ1-2; clone_size: .; cdr3_aa: CASSPGQGGGYTF; cdr3_nt: TGCGCCAGCAGCCCTGGACAGGGCGGAGGCTACACCTTC
d_call: .; v_call: TRBV28; j_call: TRBJ2-6; clone_size: .; cdr3_aa: CASSLSQVLPGANVLTF; cdr3_nt: TGTGCCAGCAGTTTATCCCAGGTCCTTCCTGGGGCCAACGTCCTGACTTTC
d_call: TRBD1; v_call: TRBV9; j_call: TRBJ2-2; clone_size: .; cdr3_aa: CASSGQGAYGGELFF; cdr3_nt: TGTGCCAGCAGCGGCCAGGGGGCTTACGGCGGGGAGCTGTTTTTT
d_call: TRBD1; v_call: TRBV15; j_call: TRBJ2-7; clone_size: .; cdr3_aa: CATSRETGKQYF; cdr3_nt: TGTGCCACCAGCAGAGAGACAGGGAAGCAGTACTTC
d_call: TRBD2; v_call: TRBV7-9; j_call: TRBJ2-1; clone_size: .; cdr3_aa: CASSLVRRGRGREGNEQFF; cdr3_nt: TGTGCCAGCAGCTTAGTTCGAAGGGGTAGGGGCCGGGAGGGCAATGAGCAGTTCTTC
d_call: .; v_call: TRBV18; j_call: TRBJ2-7; clone_size: .; cdr3_aa: CASSPTLTYEQYF; cdr3_nt: TGTGCCAGCTCACCGACACTTACCTACGAGCAGTACTTC
d_call: TRBD2; v_call: TRBV29-1; j_call: TRBJ2-4; clone_size: .; cdr3_aa: CSAGLAGGRIQYF; cdr3_nt: TGCAGCGCCGGACTAGCGGGGGGGCGAATTCAGTACTTC
d_call: .; v_call: TRBV2; j_call: TRBJ2-5; clone_size: .; cdr3_aa: CASKTISETQYF; cdr3_nt: TGTGCCAGCAAAACAATTTCGGAGACCCAGTACTTC
d_call: .; v_call: TRBV28; j_call: TRBJ1-2; clone_size: .; cdr3_aa: CASSHPGLEDTF; cdr3_nt: TGTGCCAGCAGTCATCCGGGACTCGAGGACACCTTC
d_call: TRBD2; v_call: TRBV5-1; j_call: TRBJ2-5; clone_size: .; cdr3_aa: CASRLGLALETQYF; cdr3_nt: TGCGCCAGCAGACTGGGACTAGCATTAGAGACCCAGTACTTC
d_call: .; v_call: TRBV5-6; j_call: TRBJ1-6; clone_size: few; cdr3_aa: CASSSSGPRGRLHF; cdr3_nt: TGTGCCAGCAGCTCCTCCGGGCCCAGGGGCCGCCTCCACTTT
d_call: TRBD2; v_call: TRBV5-1; j_call: TRBJ2-7; clone_size: .; cdr3_aa: CASSWTSGPYEQYF; cdr3_nt: TGCGCCAGCAGCTGGACTAGCGGGCCCTACGAGCAGTACTTC
d_call: .; v_call: TRBV7-6; j_call: TRBJ2-2; clone_size: .; cdr3_aa: CASSSRGGELFF; cdr3_nt: TGTGCCAGCAGCTCCAGGGGCGGGGAGCTGTTTTTT
d_call: TRBD1; v_call: TRBV23-1; j_call: TRBJ2-1; clone_size: .; cdr3_aa: CASSPRGQGAQRVDKQFF; cdr3_nt: TGCGCCAGCAGTCCCCGGGGACAGGGAGCGCAACGCGTAGATAAGCAGTTCTTC
d_call: TRBD2; v_call: TRBV10-3; j_call: TRBJ2-5; clone_size: few; cdr3_aa: CAISERGDATQETQYF; cdr3_nt: TGTGCCATCAGTGAGCGGGGGGACGCCACCCAAGAGACCCAGTACTTC
d_call: TRBD1; v_call: TRBV6-5; j_call: TRBJ1-5; clone_size: once; cdr3_aa: CASGQGEEQPQHF; cdr3_nt: TGTGCCAGCGGACAGGGGGAGGAACAGCCCCAGCATTTT
d_call: TRBD1; v_call: TRBV19; j_call: TRBJ2-7; clone_size: .; cdr3_aa: CASRNRDRAYEQYF; cdr3_nt: TGTGCCAGTAGGAACCGGGACAGAGCCTACGAGCAGTACTTC
d_call: TRBD2; v_call: TRBV12-5; j_call: TRBJ2-3; clone_size: .; cdr3_aa: CASGLVTSGDTQYF; cdr3_nt: TGTGCTAGTGGTTTGGTGACTAGCGGGGATACGCAGTATTTT
d_call: .; v_call: TRBV7-9; j_call: TRBJ2-3; clone_size: .; cdr3_aa: CASSQNGEASDTQYF; cdr3_nt: TGTGCCAGCAGCCAAAATGGAGAAGCGTCAGATACGCAGTATTTT
d_call: .; v_call: TRBV6-5; j_call: TRBJ1-3; clone_size: .; cdr3_aa: CASTDPGGRGNTIYF; cdr3_nt: TGTGCCAGCACCGACCCCGGGGGTCGAGGAAACACCATATATTTT
d_call: .; v_call: TRBV9; j_call: TRBJ2-3; clone_size: .; cdr3_aa: CASSETGRHFPSTDTQYF; cdr3_nt: TGTGCCAGCAGCGAAACCGGGAGACACTTCCCTAGCACAGATACGCAGTATTTT
d_call: .; v_call: TRBV15; j_call: TRBJ2-3; clone_size: .; cdr3_aa: CATSRDNGRLVGGTQYF; cdr3_nt: TGTGCCACCAGCAGAGATAATGGGAGACTAGTCGGGGGTACGCAGTATTTT
d_call: .; v_call: TRBV7-9; j_call: TRBJ1-5; clone_size: few; cdr3_aa: CARRVSNQPQHF; cdr3_nt: TGTGCCAGGCGGGTCAGCAATCAGCCCCAGCATTTT
d_call: TRBD2; v_call: TRBV7-3; j_call: TRBJ2-3; clone_size: .; cdr3_aa: CASSLSGGSTGDTQYF; cdr3_nt: TGTGCCAGCAGCCTTAGCGGGGGGTCCACCGGGGATACGCAGTATTTT
d_call: TRBD1; v_call: TRBV28; j_call: TRBJ1-1; clone_size: .; cdr3_aa: CASSLGTGRTRGTEAFF; cdr3_nt: TGTGCCAGCAGTTTAGGGACAGGGCGAACAAGGGGCACTGAAGCTTTCTTT
d_call: .; v_call: TRBV12-3/TRBV12-4; j_call: TRBJ2-2; clone_size: .; cdr3_aa: CASSLGGPGELFF; cdr3_nt: TGTGCCAGCAGTTTAGGAGGGCCCGGGGAGCTGTTTTTT
d_call: TRBD1; v_call: TRBV2; j_call: TRBJ2-7; clone_size: .; cdr3_aa: CASSRAGTGGVYEQYF; cdr3_nt: TGTGCCAGCAGTCGAGCCGGGACAGGGGGGGTTTACGAGCAGTACTTC
d_call: .; v_call: TRBV7-7; j_call: TRBJ2-3; clone_size: .; cdr3_aa: CASPDTQYF; cdr3_nt: TGTGCCAGTCCGGATACGCAGTATTTT
d_call: TRBD2; v_call: TRBV3-1/TRBV3-2; j_call: TRBJ2-5; clone_size: .; cdr3_aa: CASSRGLADRQETQYF; cdr3_nt: TGTGCCAGCAGCCGTGGACTAGCGGACCGACAAGAGACCCAGTACTTC
d_call: .; v_call: TRBV5-6; j_call: TRBJ2-3; clone_size: .; cdr3_aa: CASTNTITDTQYF; cdr3_nt: TGTGCCAGCACCAACACGATCACAGATACGCAGTATTTT
d_call: TRBD1; v_call: TRBV19; j_call: TRBJ1-5; clone_size: .; cdr3_aa: CASRTGGSGNQPQHF; cdr3_nt: TGTGCCAGTAGGACAGGGGGATCCGGCAATCAGCCCCAGCATTTT
d_call: .; v_call: TRBV29-1; j_call: TRBJ1-2; clone_size: .; cdr3_aa: CSVVSGKDYGYTF; cdr3_nt: TGCAGCGTTGTGTCAGGAAAAGACTATGGCTACACCTTC
d_call: TRBD2; v_call: TRBV18; j_call: TRBJ2-1; clone_size: .; cdr3_aa: CASSPGGGANEQFF; cdr3_nt: TGTGCCAGCTCACCAGGCGGGGGGGCCAATGAGCAGTTCTTC
d_call: .; v_call: TRBV19; j_call: TRBJ2-2; clone_size: .; cdr3_aa: CASSTPGIGELFF; cdr3_nt: TGTGCCAGTAGTACCCCGGGAATCGGGGAGCTGTTTTTT
d_call: TRBD1; v_call: TRBV30; j_call: TRBJ2-7; clone_size: .; cdr3_aa: CAWSPTGGMYEQYF; cdr3_nt: TGTGCCTGGAGTCCGACAGGGGGCATGTACGAGCAGTACTTC
d_call: .; v_call: TRBV5-4; j_call: TRBJ2-2; clone_size: once; cdr3_aa: CASSLKEGFSYTGELFF; cdr3_nt: TGTGCCAGCAGCTTAAAGGAGGGATTTAGCTACACCGGGGAGCTGTTTTTT
d_call: .; v_call: TRBV5-1; j_call: TRBJ2-7; clone_size: few; cdr3_aa: CASSLFGSGYEQYF; cdr3_nt: TGCGCCAGCAGCTTGTTCGGTAGCGGCTACGAGCAGTACTTC
d_call: .; v_call: TRBV19; j_call: TRBJ1-5; clone_size: .; cdr3_aa: CASTMWEGNGVGQPQHF; cdr3_nt: TGTGCCAGTACCATGTGGGAGGGGAACGGCGTAGGGCAGCCCCAGCATTTT
d_call: .; v_call: TRBV27; j_call: TRBJ2-7; clone_size: few; cdr3_aa: CASSFDRNDYEQYF; cdr3_nt: TGTGCCAGCAGTTTTGACAGGAACGACTACGAGCAGTACTTC
d_call: TRBD1; v_call: TRBV30; j_call: TRBJ1-5; clone_size: .; cdr3_aa: CAWSVAGQGNQPQHF; cdr3_nt: TGTGCCTGGAGTGTAGCGGGACAGGGGAATCAGCCCCAGCATTTT
d_call: .; v_call: TRBV6-5; j_call: TRBJ2-2; clone_size: .; cdr3_aa: CASSYSQNTGELFF; cdr3_nt: TGTGCCAGCAGTTACTCCCAGAACACCGGGGAGCTGTTTTTT